Below are 32 T cell receptor beta chains sequenced from a single sample in a study of CD8+CD57+ T cells in acquired aplastic anemia. Genomic DNA was employed as the template in profiling TCR beta VDJ and CDR3. TCRdb reprocessed the reads via MiXCR and lists one record per CDR3 protein. The profile covers roughly 180,000 distinct CDR3 sequences, with around three fifths appearing a single time and about 43% taken by the ten largest. The sample was sorted CD4+, CD8+, or CD8+CD57+ T cells (not recorded which) from PBMCs. The receptors originated from a human donor with severe aplastic anemia or a healthy control (not recorded which).

A single count supports this clonotype. One end of the junction fails to match germline, which may point to a read error. V gene TRBV7-9 combines with J gene TRBJ1-2; TRBD1 matches at 7 bases. The CDR3 is 13 amino acids. Germline-derived CDR1 and CDR2 are SEHNR and FQNEAQ (reference sequence). The CDR3, as DNA: TGTGACAGCAGCGAGGACAGGATGGGTGGCTACACCTTC. Encoded protein: CDSSEDRMGGYTF.

The chain couples TRBV2 to TRBJ2-7, with D unclear. V was clipped by 2 bases and J by 2 bases, with 10 bases between them. The length of the CDR3 is 14 residues. Per germline, CDR1 SNHLY and CDR2 FYNNEI. This CDR3 reads CASSERTAAYEQYF. CDR3 sequence (DNA): TGTGCCAGCAGTGAACGGACGGCCGCCTACGAGCAGTACTTC.

The CDR3 spells CASSFTGVPTDTQYF. CDR3 nucleotide sequence: TGTGCCAGCAGCTTTACGGGGGTGCCCACAGATACGCAGTATTTT. V is TRBV7-9 and J is TRBJ2-3, with D perhaps TRBD2 (6 bases). Germline V gives CDR1 SEHNR, CDR2 FQNEAQ (reference sequence). The ends were cut back, 3 bases at V and 2 bases at J, with 12 bases in the middle. The CDR3 consists of 15 residues.

V usage is TRBV2 and J usage is TRBJ1-2; D unresolved. From germline, CDR1 is SNHLY and CDR2 FYNNEI. Trimming left V 5 bases short and J 4 bases short, with 8 bases between. The CDR3 contains 12 residues. As DNA, the CDR3 is TGTGCCAGCAGTTTTTCTAGCTATGGCTACACCTTC. Translated: CASSFSSYGYTF.

V is TRBV7-3 and J is TRBJ1-1, with D uncertain. CDR3 length: 16 amino acids. V gave up 5 bases and J gave up 1 base, with 17 bases separating them. CDR1 is SGHTA, CDR2 FQGTGA, per germline. The CDR3 DNA reads as TGTGCCAGCAGCCCCGGTAGGGCGGGGAAGAACACTGAAGCTTTCTTT. Amino acids: CASSPGRAGKNTEAFF. Supplemented by reference TRBV7-3 and TRBJ1-1, the full variable domain reads GAGVSQTPSNKVTEKGKYVELRCDPISGHTALYWYRQSLGQGPEFLIYFQGTGAADDSGLPNDRFFAVRPEGSVSTLKIQRTERGDSAVYLCASSPGRAGKNTEAFFGQGTRLTVV.

This chain uses TRBV24-1 with TRBJ2-5, with 9 bases identical to TRBD2. Germline V lookup: CDR1 KGHDR, CDR2 SFDVKD. The J segment lost 5 bases and the V segment lost 4 bases, leaving 10 bases of the junction unmatched. The CDR3 covers 16 residues. The CDR3 nucleotides are TGTGCCACCAGTGAAAACGGACTAGCGCGCCATGAGACCCAGTACTTC. Its translation: CATSENGLARHETQYF.

Worth noting for this clonotype: With a much larger clone just one base away, this may be a read error. V and J are TRBV7-2 and TRBJ1-6; D is uncertain. V was pared by 10 bases and J by 10 bases, with 14 bases between. Germline loops: CDR1 SGHTA, CDR2 FQGNSA. This CDR3 comprises 12 residues. Here the CDR3 DNA reads TGTGCCAACACCCGAGAGGAGTCACCCCTCCACTTT. It codes for CANTREESPLHF.

The chain links TRBV10-3 to TRBJ2-5, with 11 bases matching TRBD2. The CDR3 totals 16 residues. Germline trimming cut 2 bases from V and 3 bases from J; bases unmatched to any gene: 5. Germline lookup yields CDR1 ENHRY and CDR2 SYGVKD. CDR3 in DNA: TGTGCCATCAGTGAGGCCGGGACTAGCGGAGAAGAGACCCAGTACTTC. Translation: CAISEAGTSGEETQYF.

V usage is TRBV12-3 or TRBV12-4 and J usage is TRBJ1-3; D is perhaps TRBD1 (6 bases). The V end lost 7 bases, the J end lost 8 bases, and 12 bases lay between the germline ends. The CDR3 has 12 amino acids. The CDR3: CASTAGEDTIYF. CDR3 DNA: TGTGCCAGCACCGCAGGGGAGGACACCATATATTTT.

This clonotype was found a few times. The chain carries TRBV29-1 and TRBJ1-1, with a possible D match to TRBD1 (6 bases). Between the trimmed V and J ends, which lost 3 bases and 2 bases, there was a span of 13 bases. Germline V gene data show CDR1 as SQVTM and CDR2 as ANQGSEA. There are 14 residues in the CDR3. CDR3: CSVEGGTHNTEAFF. CDR3 sequence (DNA): TGCAGCGTTGAGGGCGGGACACACAACACTGAAGCTTTCTTT.

The rearrangement joins TRBV20-1 to TRBJ1-6; 9 bases are a match to TRBD1. The CDR3 runs 13 residues. V lost 5 bases, J lost 10 bases, and 6 bases stayed unmatched. Germline loops: CDR1 DFQATT, CDR2 SNEGSKA (reference sequence). The CDR3 nucleotides are TGCAGTGCTTTAACCGGGACAGGGTCACCCCTCCACTTT. This sequence encodes CSALTGTGSPLHF.

This sequence joins TRBV25-1 and TRBJ2-3; D call uncertain. Trimming removed 3 bases at V and 4 bases at J, with 11 bases between. This CDR3 is 14 amino acids long. The V gene's germline CDR1 is MGHDK and CDR2 SYGVNS. CDR3 coding DNA: TGTGCCAGCAGTGATCTGGGAACGGCAGATACGCAGTATTTT. This gives the protein CASSDLGTADTQYF.

The chain uses TRBV7-2 and TRBJ1-2, with D hard to call. Between the trimmed V and J ends, which lost 5 bases and 8 bases, there was a span of 21 bases. The CDR3 loop spans 15 amino acids. The germline gives CDR1 SGHTA, CDR2 FQGNSA. The CDR3 coding sequence is TGTGCCAGCAGCCAAGCGAACAGTGAGTTGGACGGCTACACCTTC. Translation gives CASSQANSELDGYTF.

The rearrangement joins TRBV20-1 to TRBJ2-1; 7 nucleotides line up with TRBD2. CDR1 and CDR2 (germline): DFQATT, SNEGSKA (reference sequence). The CDR3 loop spans 14 amino acids. J gave up 0 bases and V 4 bases, and 3 bases lay outside the gene matches. The DNA of the CDR3 is TGCAGTGCTATATCGGGGGGCTCCTACAATGAGCAGTTCTTC. Translating it yields CSAISGGSYNEQFF.

This rearrangement joins TRBV2 to TRBJ1-2; the match to TRBD1 covers 8 bases. Losses at the gene ends were 6 bases for V and 13 bases for J; bases not matched to a gene: 34. CDR1 is SNHLY and CDR2 is FYNNEI in the germline V gene. The CDR3 length is 20 residues. CDR3 bases: TGTGCCAGCAGGGAAAGGACAGGGATTGGCTCGGGGGTGTCTGGCTATGGCAGCACCTTC. Its protein product is CASRERTGIGSGVSGYGSTF.

The gene calls are TRBV25-1 and TRBJ2-6, with D unresolved. Trimming took off 5 bases at V and 1 base at J, with 3 bases between the two ends. The CDR3 is 13 amino acids. Germline V gives CDR1 MGHDK, CDR2 SYGVNS. The CDR3 DNA is TGTGCCAGCAGTCTGTCTGGGGCCAACGTCCTGACTTTC. As protein: CASSLSGANVLTF.

The gene calls are TRBV10-3 and TRBJ1-5; the D is unclear. Germline loops: CDR1 ENHRY, CDR2 SYGVKD. The CDR3 contains 16 residues. The V gene lost 0 bases and the J gene lost 1 base, with 10 bases spanning the gap. CDR3 DNA: TGTGCCATCAGTGAGTCAGTAGGGCAGAGCAATCAGCCCCAGCATTTT. This sequence encodes CAISESVGQSNQPQHF.

J is TRBJ1-2 and V is TRBV19; 8 nucleotides agree with TRBD1. Germline V lookup: CDR1 LNHDA, CDR2 SQIVND (reference sequence). After removal of 4 bases from V and 8 bases from J, the junction contained 9 bases not matched to a gene. The CDR3 extends over 14 amino acids. DNA of the CDR3: TGTGCCAGTAGTACCCGGACAGGGAGGAACGGCTACACCTTC. Protein: CASSTRTGRNGYTF.

Worth noting for this clonotype: This may be a read error, as it is one base from a much larger clone. The chain couples TRBV11-2 to TRBJ2-1; a weak D match, TRBD2 (7 bases). V was trimmed by 8 bases and J by 4 bases, leaving 21 bases between them. The CDR3 length is 16 residues. Germline V lookup: CDR1 SGHAT, CDR2 FQNNGV. The CDR3 nucleotides read TGTGCCAGCGGCGGCGGGGGCGGGGTCTTATACAATGAGCAGTTCTTC. Translating gives CASGGGGGVLYNEQFF.

This clonotype was observed at least ten times. The chain is built from TRBV12-3 or TRBV12-4 and TRBJ2-7; either TRBD1 or TRBD2 may fit D (5 bases each). The V and J ends lost 5 bases and 2 bases respectively, with 13 bases between them. The CDR3 has 14 amino acids. The DNA for the CDR3 is TGTGCCAGCAGTCGTCGGGACGGTACCTACGAGCAGTACTTC. It specifies CASSRRDGTYEQYF.

In its sample, this clonotype was seen once. The chain has TRBV7-9 and TRBJ1-1, with D possibly TRBD1 on 5 matching bases. V lost 5 bases and J lost 1, with 20 bases in between. The CDR3 is made up of 17 amino acids. Germline V CDR1 and CDR2: SEHNR, FQNEAQ (reference sequence). DNA for the CDR3: TGTGCCAGCAGCCAGATAGGGACCCTAGAGGGGAACACTGAAGCTTTCTTT. This gives the protein CASSQIGTLEGNTEAFF.

This clonotype was counted only a few times. The chain carries TRBV24-1 and TRBJ1-2, with D possibly TRBD1 on 5 matching bases. Between the trimmed V and J ends, which lost 6 bases and 0 bases, there was a span of 10 bases. The germline CDR1 and CDR2 sequences are KGHDR and SFDVKD. The CDR3 is 14 amino acids. This CDR3 is CATSPGPTNYGYTF. The DNA of the CDR3 is TGTGCCACCAGTCCAGGGCCTACTAACTATGGCTACACCTTC.

This clonotype was picked up a small number of times. A read error may explain this, as a much larger clone is one base away. The DNA of the CDR3 is TGTGCCAGCAGCTTAAAGACAGAGATGAACACTGAAGCTTCCTTT. It translates to CASSLKTEMNTEASF. The chain employs TRBV7-6 and TRBJ1-1, with D perhaps TRBD1 (5 bases). This CDR3 spans 15 amino acids. Per germline, CDR1 SGHVS and CDR2 FNYEAQ. The full variable domain, its missing parts supplied by reference TRBV7-6 and TRBJ1-1, is GAGVSQSPRYKVTKRGQDVALRCDPISGHVSLYWYRQALGQGPEFLTYFNYEAQQDKSGLPNDRFSAERPEGSISTLTIQRTEQRDSAMYRCASSLKTEMNTEASFGQGTRLTVV.

The chain is built from TRBV5-6 and TRBJ1-2, with D perhaps matching TRBD1 (6 bases). Germline loops: CDR1 SGHDT, CDR2 YYEEEE. The CDR3 is 17 amino acids. The V gene lost 4 bases and the J gene lost 2 bases, with 21 bases spanning the gap. The CDR3 is CASSQRGTGHQNYGYTF. In nucleotides, the CDR3 is TGTGCCAGCAGCCAACGGGGGACGGGACACCAAAACTATGGCTACACCTTC.

This clonotype has at least ten counts. The chain recombines TRBV27 with TRBJ1-6; D is possibly TRBD1 (5 bases). CDR3 length: 13 amino acids. Germline V gene lookup returns CDR1 MNHEY and CDR2 SMNVEV (reference sequence). V lost 6 bases and J lost 10, with 13 bases in between. The CDR3 reads CASSLSGGSPLHF. The DNA for the CDR3 is TGTGCCAGCAGCCTCAGTGGGGGGTCACCCCTCCACTTT.

V is TRBV5-1 and J is TRBJ2-1, with D perhaps TRBD1 (5 bases). Per the germline V gene, CDR1 is SGHRS and CDR2 is YFSETQ. This CDR3 is 14 amino acids long. Trimming cost V 1 base and J 8 bases, with 13 bases left between them. The CDR3 spells CASSLRQIKDEQFF. CDR3 in DNA: TGCGCCAGCAGCTTGAGACAGATTAAGGATGAGCAGTTCTTC.

This clonotype occurred a few times. This rearrangement joins TRBV20-1 to TRBJ2-7, with D possibly called TRBD1 or TRBD2 (5 bases each). The CDR3 loop spans 14 amino acids. V dropped 3 bases and J dropped 2 bases, with 14 bases sitting between them. CDR1 and CDR2 from the germline V gene are DFQATT and SNEGSKA (reference sequence). This CDR3 is CSASSRDRTYEQYF. The CDR3 DNA sequence: TGCAGTGCTAGCTCACGGGACCGAACCTACGAGCAGTACTTC.

The V and J genes are TRBV2 and TRBJ2-1; D call uncertain. The CDR3 has 16 amino acids. In germline, CDR1 is SNHLY, CDR2 FYNNEI. Trimming left V 4 bases short and J 0 bases short, with 13 bases between. DNA of the CDR3: TGTGCCAGCAGTGTTGGTCCGGGTAGCTCCTACAATGAGCAGTTCTTC. Its translation is CASSVGPGSSYNEQFF.

CDR3 bases: TGTGCCAGCAGCCCGGGACAGGGGATTGCGCCAGCCCGACAAGAGACCCAGTACTTC. This sequence encodes CASSPGQGIAPARQETQYF. This chain uses TRBV7-2 with TRBJ2-5; 10 nucleotides agree with TRBD1. Trimming at V came to 5 bases and at J to 2 bases, leaving 17 bases not matched to a gene. CDR1 and CDR2 from the germline V gene are SGHTA and FQGNSA. This CDR3 has 19 residues.

The chain employs TRBV20-1 and TRBJ2-5; 14 nucleotides match TRBD2. The CDR3 is 18 residues long. Unmatched junction bases numbered 16, after V lost 6 bases and J lost 4 bases. CDR1 and CDR2 (germline): DFQATT, SNEGSKA (reference sequence). The CDR3 coding sequence is TGCAGTGCCAACCGCAGACTAGCGGGAGGGCCAAGGGGAGAGACCCAGTACTTC. Protein: CSANRRLAGGPRGETQYF.

This chain uses TRBV25-1 with TRBJ1-1; 7 bases are shared with TRBD1. The V segment lost 3 bases and the J segment 1 base; nucleotides outside the gene matches: 2. This CDR3 is 14 amino acids long. CDR1 MGHDK and CDR2 SYGVNS come from the germline V gene. CDR3 sequence reads: CASSDRTGNTEAFF. The DNA for the CDR3 is TGTGCCAGCAGTGATCGGACAGGGAACACTGAAGCTTTCTTT.

The V gene is TRBV20-1, the J gene TRBJ2-1; 11 bases agree with TRBD2. The CDR3 covers 16 residues. V lost 5 bases, J lost 8 bases, and 14 bases stayed unmatched. From germline, CDR1 is DFQATT and CDR2 SNEGSKA (reference sequence). As DNA, the CDR3 is TGCAGTGCTCCATACCTAACCGGGACTAGCGGTGATGAGCAGTTCTTC. Its protein is CSAPYLTGTSGDEQFF.